This T cell receptor beta chain stems from a study of human T cells and chemical hapten exposure. Sample time point: pre-sensitization, week 0. Documented treatment: therapeutic diphenylcyclopropenone sensitization with weekly scalp DPC. TCRdb independently ran MiXCR on the RACE reads; one entry per CDR3 protein. The table lists some 360,000 distinct CDR3 sequences, roughly 5.3% of them singletons. The CDR3 is 15 residues long. Germline assignment: CDR1 MGHDK and CDR2 SYGVNS. Trimming pared 5 bases from V and 6 bases from J, leaving 19 bases between. The chain is built from TRBV25-1 and TRBJ1-1; D may be TRBD1 (6 bases). Sequenced material: whole blood, taken in connection with sensitization to the hapten diphenylcyclopropenone (DPC). The TCR originated in a woman aged 45-65 years with alopecia areata. Some clones in this sample may be carry-over from other donors' samples. As DNA, the CDR3 is TGTGCCAGCAGTCCCCACAGACGGGGGGCCGCTGAAGCTTTCTTT. Translated, it gives CASSPHRRGAAEAFF.